This passage covers 3 T cell receptor beta chains from one sample sequenced in a study of T cells in tumors and immune-related adverse events. The method was immunoSEQ multiplex PCR; TCRdb's version includes in-frame clones alone and lacks a portion of them. This table has approximately 4,600 clones, roughly two thirds appearing once. Sequencing was performed on gut tissue, taken from a patient treated with anti-PD-1 therapy. The receptor source for this set is a female donor with metastatic renal cell carcinoma.

The V and J genes are TRBV6-5 and TRBJ1-1; D not certain. The germline CDR1 and CDR2 sequences are MNHEY and SVGAGI. The CDR3 spans 14 residues. V shed 3 bases and J shed 4 bases, with 12 bases lying between them. Written as DNA, the CDR3 is TGTGCCAGCAGTTATGCGTCAAGGCCCACTGAAGCTTTCTTT. Translating gives CASSYASRPTEAFF.

A remark on this clone: The sample carries other DNA sequences with the same CDR3. CDR3 sequence reads: CASSLGRDYGYTF. DNA of the CDR3: TGTGCCAGCAGCTTGGGCAGGGACTATGGCTACACCTTC. The chain recombines TRBV7-9 with TRBJ1-2; D may be TRBD1 (5 bases). This CDR3 is 13 amino acids long. Germline loops: CDR1 SEHNR, CDR2 FQNEAQ (reference sequence). V was clipped by 3 bases and J by 3 bases, with 8 bases between them.

The genes are TRBV11-2 and TRBJ2-4; D ambiguous. Trimming shortened V by 4 bases and J by 6 bases, and 10 bases separated the two germline ends. Per the germline V gene, CDR1 is SGHAT and CDR2 is FQNNGV. CDR3 length equals 13 residues. The CDR3, as DNA: TGTGCCAGCAGCTCTCCAGAATTAAACATTCAGTACTTC. Amino acids: CASSSPELNIQYF.